This T cell receptor beta chain was observed in a study of T cells after yellow fever vaccination. Across the study: Preparation used SMART-Seq v4 Ultra Low Input for the low-cell-number fractions.

In regard to this clonotype: Its target is unknown.

The TCR cDNA carried a universal primer site and UMIs from 5'RACE template switching. TCRdb independently ran MiXCR on the 5' RACE reads; one entry per CDR3 protein. Among nearly 70,000 distinct CDR3 sequences, around 7% were seen once, and the ten largest hold 30% to 45%. Germline CDR1 reads SQVTM; CDR2 reads ANQGSEA. This CDR3 region has 13 residues. Deletions cut 6 bases from V and 0 bases from J, with 6 bases between. Study observations and caveats: At less than 97% for CD4 and about 91% for CD8, most primary-vaccination clones showed up again after the booster.

This receptor was identified in a man younger than 30 who received the YFV17D yellow fever vaccine. Here the sequenced sample was CD8+ T cells sorted from PBMCs, taken about 41 days after the first yellow fever vaccination. V usage is TRBV29-1 and J usage is TRBJ2-6; D is uncertain. DNA for the CDR3: TGCAGCGTAGGAGACTCTGGGGCCAACGTCCTGACTTTC. Translation gives CSVGDSGANVLTF. Together with reference TRBV29-1 and TRBJ2-6, the CDR3 gives the full variable domain: SAVISQKPSRDICQRGTSLTIQCQVDSQVTMMFWYRQQPGQSLTLIATANQGSEATYESGFVIDKFPISRPNLTFSTLTVSNMSPEDSSIYLCSVGDSGANVLTFGAGSRLTVL.